A single sample gave rise to the 4 T cell receptor beta chains below, sequenced in a study of CD8+CD57+ T cells in acquired aplastic anemia. The template for TCR beta VDJ and CDR3 sequence profiling was genomic DNA. A single record per CDR3 protein comes from TCRdb applying MiXCR to the reads. Counted here are under 200,000 distinct CDR3 sequences, over 60% occurring once; the ten biggest clones make up about half. The sample comprised sorted CD4+, CD8+, or CD8+CD57+ T cells (not recorded which) from PBMCs. Receptor source: a human donor with severe aplastic anemia or a healthy control (not recorded which).

This clonotype was picked up many times. V is TRBV15 and J is TRBJ1-1; D ambiguous. Trimming cost V 1 base and J 5 bases, with 14 bases left between them. CDR1 is LNHNV and CDR2 is YYDKDF in the germline V gene (reference sequence). This CDR3 has 15 residues. The CDR3 nucleotides read TGTGCCACCAGCAGAGTTGATGGGGATTGGACTGAAGCTTTCTTT. As protein: CATSRVDGDWTEAFF.

Concerning this clonotype itself: As the CDR3 is not closed by the conserved phenylalanine or tryptophan, this likely results from a read error. The DNA is omitted, as the CDR3 cannot be located on it reliably, and the CDR3 follows TCRdb's listing. V is TRBV10-3 and J is TRBJ1-1; TRBD1, the D gene given by the table, was not confirmed from the DNA. Including both end residues, the CDR3 is 13 amino acids long. Per germline, CDR1 ENHRY and CDR2 SYGVKD. The CDR3 sequence is CAISEGGSQTANY.

This sequence joins TRBV7-9 and TRBJ2-7; 7 nucleotides agree with TRBD2. The CDR3 length is 15 residues. Germline trimming cut 2 bases from V and 3 bases from J; bases unmatched to any gene: 7. Germline V gene lookup returns CDR1 SEHNR and CDR2 FQNEAQ (reference sequence). The CDR3 sequence: CASSLYPSGNYEQYF. For the CDR3, the DNA is TGTGCCAGCAGCTTATATCCTAGCGGAAACTACGAGCAGTACTTC.

On this clonotype itself: A much bigger clone sits one base away, suggesting this may be a read error. The V and J genes are TRBV11-3 and TRBJ2-1; 9 bases match TRBD2. Per the germline V gene, CDR1 is SGHNT and CDR2 is YENEEA. V shed 6 bases and J 7 bases; nucleotides not matched to a gene: 4. The CDR3 has 13 residues. The CDR3 sequence is CASSQRGVNEQFF. CDR3 sequence (DNA): TGTGCCAGCAGTCAGCGGGGGGTGAATGAGCAGTTCTTC.